Described below is a single T cell receptor beta chain sequence and its context. The data belong to a study of blood T cell repertoires in COVID-19. Study information: Sample material is recorded as cDNA or gDNA derived from T cells, B-cell-depleted T cells, or PBMCs.

This CDR3 is built from 17 residues. Germline-derived CDR1 and CDR2 are SGHVS and FQNEAQ. Trimming shortened V by 1 base and J by 3 bases, and 16 bases separated the two germline ends. Authors' data handling: Quantification of nucleated cells was approximated via reference gene primer amplification. Some clones are missing from TCRdb's copy, which holds only in-frame ones; the method was immunoSEQ multiplex PCR. The DNA was the basis for D and trimming; V, J and clone size are from that table. The profile covers around 150,000 clones, with 65% to 85% appearing a single time and about 10% taken by the ten largest.

The specimen sequenced was peripheral blood. V usage is TRBV7-8 and J usage is TRBJ1-5; D possibly corresponds to TRBD1 (6 bases). This TCR derives from a woman older than 75 with active or convalescent COVID-19. The CDR3 DNA is TGTGCCAGCAGCTTAGATTATCGTCAGGGGCACAATCAGCCCCAGCATTTT. Its translation: CASSLDYRQGHNQPQHF. The complete variable domain, with remaining parts taken from reference TRBV7-8 and TRBJ1-5, reads GAGVSQSPRYKVAKRGQDVALRCDPISGHVSLFWYQQALGQGPEFLTYFQNEAQLDKSGLPSDRFFAERPEGSVSTLKIQRTQQEDSAVYLCASSLDYRQGHNQPQHFGDGTRLSIL.